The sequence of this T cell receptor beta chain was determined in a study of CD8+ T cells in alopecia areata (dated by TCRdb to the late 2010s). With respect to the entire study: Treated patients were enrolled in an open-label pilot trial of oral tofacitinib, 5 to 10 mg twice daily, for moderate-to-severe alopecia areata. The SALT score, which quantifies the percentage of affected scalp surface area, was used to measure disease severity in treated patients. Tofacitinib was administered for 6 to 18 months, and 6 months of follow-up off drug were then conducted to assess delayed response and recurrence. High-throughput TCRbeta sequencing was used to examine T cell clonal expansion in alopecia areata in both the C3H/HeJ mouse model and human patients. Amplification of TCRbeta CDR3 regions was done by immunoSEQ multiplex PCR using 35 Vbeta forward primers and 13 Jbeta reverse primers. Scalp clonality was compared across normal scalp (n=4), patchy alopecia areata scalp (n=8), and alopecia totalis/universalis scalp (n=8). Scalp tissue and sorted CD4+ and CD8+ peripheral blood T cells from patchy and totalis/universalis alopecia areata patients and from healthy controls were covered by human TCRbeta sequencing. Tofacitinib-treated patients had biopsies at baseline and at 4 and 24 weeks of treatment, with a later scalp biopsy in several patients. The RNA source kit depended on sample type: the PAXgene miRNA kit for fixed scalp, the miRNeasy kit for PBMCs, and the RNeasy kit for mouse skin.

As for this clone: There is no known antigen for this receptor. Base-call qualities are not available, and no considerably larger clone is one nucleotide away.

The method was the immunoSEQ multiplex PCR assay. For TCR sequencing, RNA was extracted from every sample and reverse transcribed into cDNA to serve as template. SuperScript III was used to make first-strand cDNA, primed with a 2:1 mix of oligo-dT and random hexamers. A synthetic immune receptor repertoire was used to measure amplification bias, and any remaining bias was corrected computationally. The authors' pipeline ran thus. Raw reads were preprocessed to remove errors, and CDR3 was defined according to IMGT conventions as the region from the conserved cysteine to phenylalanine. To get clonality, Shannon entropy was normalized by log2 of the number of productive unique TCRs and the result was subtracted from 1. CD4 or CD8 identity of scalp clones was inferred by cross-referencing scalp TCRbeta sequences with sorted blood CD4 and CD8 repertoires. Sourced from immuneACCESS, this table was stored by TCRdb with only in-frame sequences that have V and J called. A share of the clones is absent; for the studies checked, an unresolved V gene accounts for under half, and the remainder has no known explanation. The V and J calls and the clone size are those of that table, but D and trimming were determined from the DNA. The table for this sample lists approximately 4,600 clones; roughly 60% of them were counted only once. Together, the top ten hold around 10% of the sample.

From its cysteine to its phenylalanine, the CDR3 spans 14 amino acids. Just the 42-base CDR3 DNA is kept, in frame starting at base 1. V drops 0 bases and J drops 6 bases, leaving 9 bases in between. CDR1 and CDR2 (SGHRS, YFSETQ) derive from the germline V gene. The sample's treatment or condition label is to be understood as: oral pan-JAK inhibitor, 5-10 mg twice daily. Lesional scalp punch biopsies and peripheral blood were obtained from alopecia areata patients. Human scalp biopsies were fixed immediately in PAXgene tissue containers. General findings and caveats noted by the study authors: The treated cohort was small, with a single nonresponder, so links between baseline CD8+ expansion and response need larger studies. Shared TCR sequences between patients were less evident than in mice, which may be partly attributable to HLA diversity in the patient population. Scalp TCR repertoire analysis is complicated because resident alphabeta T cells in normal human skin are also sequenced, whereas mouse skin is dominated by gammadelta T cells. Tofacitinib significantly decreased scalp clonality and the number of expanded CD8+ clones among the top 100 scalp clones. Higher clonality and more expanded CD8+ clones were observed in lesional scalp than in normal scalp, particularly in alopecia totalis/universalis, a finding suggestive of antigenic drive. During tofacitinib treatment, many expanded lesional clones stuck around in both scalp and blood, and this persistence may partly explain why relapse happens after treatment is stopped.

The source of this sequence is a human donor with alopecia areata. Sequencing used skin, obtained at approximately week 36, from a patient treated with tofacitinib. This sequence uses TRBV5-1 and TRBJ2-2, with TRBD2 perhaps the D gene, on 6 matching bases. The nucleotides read TGCGCCAGCAGCTTGGTTGGAGGGTCCGGGGAGCTGTTTTTT. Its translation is CASSLVGGSGELFF. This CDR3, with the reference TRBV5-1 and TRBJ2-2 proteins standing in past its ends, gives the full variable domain KAGVTQTPRYLIKTRGQQVTLSCSPISGHRSVSWYQQTPGQGLQFLFEYFSETQRNKGNFPGRFSGRQFSNSRSEMNVSTLELGDSALYLCASSLVGGSGELFFGEGSRLTVL.